The rows below give T cell receptor beta chains drawn from one sample of a study of blood T cell repertoires in COVID-19. Libraries were prepared by immunoSEQ multiplex PCR; TCRdb keeps only in-frame clonotypes and omits some of them. Here the sample spans 250,000 to 400,000 clones, about nine tenths being singletons. Source material: peripheral blood. The receptors stem from a woman aged 25 to 39 with COVID-19, enrolled during active disease. Each CDR3 is given with its conserved first and last residue. A D gene is named only where the DNA matches it firmly. The listing skips clone size in some rows; elsewhere it reads once, few, many or a size class.

CDR3: CASSQEGRNYGYTF
DNA: TGCGCCAGCAGCCAAGAGGGCAGGAACTATGGCTACACCTTC
V: TRBV4-1
size: -
J: TRBJ1-2
D: -

CDR3: CASSRGQREQYF
DNA: TGCGCCAGCAGCAGGGGGCAGCGCGAGCAGTACTTC
V: TRBV5-1
size: once
J: TRBJ2-7
D: TRBD1

CDR3: CASSGGPGYGYTF
DNA: TGTGCCAGCAGCGGCGGTCCTGGCTATGGCTACACCTTC
V: TRBV5-4
size: -
J: TRBJ1-2
D: -

CDR3: CASSDFGTPNYGYTF
DNA: TGTGCCAGCAGTGATTTCGGGACACCTAACTATGGCTACACCTTC
V: TRBV6-4
size: -
J: TRBJ1-2
D: -

CDR3: CASSGTGQSPLHF
DNA: TGTGCCAGTAGTGGGACAGGTCAGTCACCCCTCCACTTT
V: TRBV19
size: -
J: TRBJ1-6
D: TRBD1

CDR3: CASSMTGANYGYTF
DNA: TGTGCCAGCAGTATGACGGGAGCGAACTATGGCTACACCTTC
V: TRBV27
size: -
J: TRBJ1-2
D: -

CDR3: CASSQVRDGGAFF
DNA: TGTGCCAGCAGCCAAGTAAGGGATGGAGGAGCTTTCTTT
V: TRBV3-1/TRBV3-2
size: -
J: TRBJ1-1
D: -

CDR3: CASSPGTSGTYEQYF
DNA: TGCGCCAGCAGCCCCGGGACTAGCGGAACCTACGAGCAGTACTTC
V: TRBV5-1
size: -
J: TRBJ2-7
D: TRBD2

CDR3: CATSDPLAGTEAFF
DNA: TGTGCCACCAGTGACCCACTAGCAGGCACTGAAGCTTTCTTT
V: TRBV24-1
size: -
J: TRBJ1-1
D: -

CDR3: CSVSRGGEAFF
DNA: TGCAGCGTTTCCCGGGGAGGTGAAGCTTTCTTT
V: TRBV29-1
size: -
J: TRBJ1-1
D: -

CDR3: CASSRTGSNQPQHF
DNA: TGTGCCAGCAGCCGGACAGGGAGCAATCAGCCCCAGCATTTT
V: TRBV5-6
size: few
J: TRBJ1-5
D: TRBD1

CDR3: CASSLDRNYGYTF
DNA: TGTGCCAGCAGTTTAGACAGAAACTATGGCTACACCTTC
V: TRBV27
size: -
J: TRBJ1-2
D: -

CDR3: CASSRGQAELNTEAFF
DNA: TGTGCCAGCAGCCGGGGACAGGCCGAACTAAACACTGAAGCTTTCTTT
V: TRBV6-2/TRBV6-3
size: -
J: TRBJ1-1
D: TRBD1

CDR3: CASKPGQGWMNTEAFF
DNA: TGTGCCAGTAAACCTGGGCAGGGTTGGATGAACACTGAAGCTTTCTTT
V: TRBV19
size: -
J: TRBJ1-1
D: -

CDR3: CASSWTGLEVKLFF
DNA: TGTGCCAGCAGTTGGACCGGGTTGGAGGTAAAACTGTTTTTT
V: TRBV6-5
size: -
J: TRBJ1-4
D: -

CDR3: CAWTGVRSGNTIYF
DNA: TGTGCCTGGACAGGGGTCCGCTCTGGAAACACCATATATTTT
V: TRBV30
size: -
J: TRBJ1-3
D: -

CDR3: CASSRYQGLRGMNTEAFF
DNA: TGCGCCAGCAGCAGATATCAGGGGTTAAGGGGCATGAACACTGAAGCTTTCTTT
V: TRBV5-1
size: -
J: TRBJ1-1
D: -

CDR3: CASNRGRGTEAFF
DNA: TGTGCCAGTAACAGGGGGCGCGGGACTGAAGCTTTCTTT
V: TRBV3-1/TRBV3-2
size: once
J: TRBJ1-1
D: TRBD1

CDR3: CASSDNRDRQETQYF
DNA: TGTGCCAGCAGTGACAACAGGGACCGACAAGAGACCCAGTACTTC
V: TRBV6-1
size: -
J: TRBJ2-5
D: -

CDR3: CASSLWSGTQYF
DNA: TGTGCCAGCAGCTTATGGTCAGGGACGCAGTATTTT
V: TRBV7-9
size: -
J: TRBJ2-3
D: -

CDR3: CASTSLTGNSEAFF
DNA: TGTGCCAGCACTTCTCTTACAGGGAACTCTGAAGCTTTCTTT
V: TRBV7-6
size: -
J: TRBJ1-1
D: -

CDR3: CASSSRGLAGQETQYF
DNA: TGTGCCAGCAGCTCACGGGGACTAGCGGGGCAAGAGACCCAGTACTTC
V: TRBV7-6
size: -
J: TRBJ2-5
D: TRBD2

CDR3: CASSYSPGSEQFF
DNA: TGTGCCAGCAGTTACTCGCCGGGATCCGAGCAGTTCTTC
V: TRBV6-5
size: -
J: TRBJ2-1
D: -

CDR3: CASSRSPNRDGYTF
DNA: TGTGCCAGCAGTCGCTCCCCAAACAGGGACGGCTACACCTTC
V: TRBV6-2/TRBV6-3
size: once
J: TRBJ1-2
D: -

CDR3: CASSLLGGNTEAFF
DNA: TGTGCCAGCAGCTTACTGGGGGGGAACACTGAAGCTTTCTTT
V: TRBV7-2
size: once
J: TRBJ1-1
D: -

CDR3: CASSPTGSGNTIYF
DNA: TGTGCCAGCAGTCCAACAGGGTCTGGAAACACCATATATTTT
V: TRBV6-5
size: -
J: TRBJ1-3
D: -

CDR3: CASSIFSVGGTDTQYF
DNA: TGTGCCAGTAGTATCTTCTCGGTAGGGGGCACAGATACGCAGTATTTT
V: TRBV19
size: -
J: TRBJ2-3
D: -